These 15 T cell receptor beta chains were sequenced from one sample in a study of pediatric ulcerative colitis. The rectum was sampled with one to two pinch biopsies at colonoscopy. Here immunoSEQ multiplex PCR was the method, and the copy in TCRdb shows in-frame clones only, minus some. The data contain more than 35,000 clones, 73% of them singletons. The sequenced sample was gut tissue. These TCRs come from a boy aged 5-17 years with moderate ulcerative colitis.

This clone was recorded a few times. The chain employs TRBV6-6 and TRBJ2-7; TRBD1 is a possible D gene (5 bases). CDR3 length: 16 amino acids. CDR1 MNHNY and CDR2 SVGAGI come from the germline V gene (reference sequence). V lost 0 bases, J lost 3 bases, and 15 bases lay in between. DNA for the CDR3: TGTGCCAGCAGTTACTCGACCAACAGGATTGGCTACGAGCAGTACTTC. Translating gives CASSYSTNRIGYEQYF.

The chain carries TRBV5-8 and TRBJ1-5; D gene uncertain. The V end was cut by 2 bases, the J end by 2 bases, with 11 bases between. In germline, CDR1 is SGHTS, CDR2 YDEGEE. The CDR3 runs 15 residues. In DNA form, the CDR3 reads TGTGCCAGCAGCTTTGAGGGTACGGGCAATCAGCCCCAGCATTTT. This gives the protein CASSFEGTGNQPQHF.

This clone was found once. The genes are TRBV29-1 and TRBJ1-2; 9 bases are shared with TRBD1. Germline CDR1 and CDR2: SQVTM and ANQGSEA. The junction had 9 bases not matched to a gene; V was cut back by 0 bases and J by 4 bases. This CDR3 contains 16 residues. The DNA of the CDR3 is TGCAGCGTTGAAGATGCGGACAGGGGAGGCGTCTATGGCTACACCTTC. Its protein product is CSVEDADRGGVYGYTF.

The V and J genes are TRBV4-1 and TRBJ1-1; TRBD1 matches 7 bases. The CDR3 runs to 17 residues. J lost 4 bases, V lost 0 bases, and 11 bases had no gene match. CDR1 is MGHRA and CDR2 is YSYEKL in the germline V gene. The CDR3, as DNA: TGCGCCAGCAGCCAAGATAAGTGGCAGGGGGTGATCACTGAAGCTTTCTTT. It encodes CASSQDKWQGVITEAFF.

The table lists this clone with a few counts. V gene TRBV10-3 combines with J gene TRBJ1-2, with D tentatively TRBD1 (6 bases). Trimming removed 3 bases at V and 8 bases at J, with 13 bases between. The CDR3 is 13 residues long. CDR1 and CDR2 from the germline V gene are ENHRY and SYGVKD. Written as DNA, the CDR3 is TGTGCCATCAGTGATTTAACAGGGCACGGCTACACCTTC. Its protein product is CAISDLTGHGYTF.

The chain couples TRBV6-4 to TRBJ1-6; no firm D call. The CDR3 has 13 residues. The germline V gene encodes CDR1 MRHNA and CDR2 SNTAGT. Trimming left V 5 bases short and J 10 bases short, with 12 bases between. CDR3 region: CASSRSRDSPLHF. The CDR3 DNA is TGTGCCAGCAGTCGGAGTAGAGACTCACCCCTCCACTTT.

The chain couples TRBV4-1 to TRBJ2-5, with D possibly TRBD2 on 6 matching bases. Germline-derived CDR1 and CDR2 are MGHRA and YSYEKL. This CDR3 is 15 amino acids long. V lost 3 bases and J lost 5, with 16 bases in between. CDR3 region: CASSQGAGLRETQYF. The CDR3 DNA follows: TGCGCCAGCAGCCAGGGTGCGGGACTTCGGGAGACCCAGTACTTC.

The chain is built from TRBV6-1 and TRBJ1-1; D unresolved. The germline CDR1 and CDR2 sequences are MNHNS and SASEGT. The CDR3 length is 12 residues. The ends were cut back, 3 bases at V and 8 bases at J, with 10 bases in the middle. CDR3 loop: CASSESGSEAFF. For the CDR3, the DNA is TGTGCCAGCAGTGAGAGCGGATCGGAAGCTTTCTTT.

The table lists this clone with a few counts. The DNA for the CDR3 is TGTGCCAGCAGCACCGGGCACGTGGGACAGGATAATGAAAAACTGTTTTTT. Amino acid sequence: CASSTGHVGQDNEKLFF. V gene TRBV7-9 combines with J gene TRBJ1-4, with 8 bases aligning to TRBD1. Germline CDR1 reads SEHNR; CDR2 reads FQNEAQ (reference sequence). This CDR3 comprises 17 residues. V was clipped by 5 bases and J by 4 bases; unmatched bases: 12. Full variable domain (outside the CDR3, taken from reference TRBV7-9 and TRBJ1-4): DTGVSQNPRHKITKRGQNVTFRCDPISEHNRLYWYRQTLGQGPEFLTYFQNEAQLEKSRLLSDRFSAERPKGSFSTLEIQRTEQGDSAMYLCASSTGHVGQDNEKLFFGSGTQLSVL.

This chain uses TRBV7-6 with TRBJ2-6; TRBD2 matches at 7 bases. The V segment lost 0 bases and the J segment 4 bases; nucleotides outside the gene matches: 6. The CDR3 runs 17 residues. Germline V gives CDR1 SGHVS, CDR2 FNYEAQ. CDR3 sequence reads: CASSLAWEGYGANVLTF. DNA of the CDR3: TGTGCCAGCAGCTTAGCGTGGGAGGGGTACGGGGCCAACGTCCTGACTTTC.

This clone was observed a handful of times. The gene calls are TRBV7-3 and TRBJ1-4, with unresolved D. The CDR3 spans 14 residues. V was shortened by 4 bases and J by 8 bases, with 14 bases between the two germline ends. CDR1 SGHTA and CDR2 FQGTGA come from the germline V gene. Here the CDR3 DNA reads TGTGCCAGCAGCTCCGGCGGCGGTATGGAAAAACTGTTTTTT. It yields the protein CASSSGGGMEKLFF.

The chain employs TRBV5-8 and TRBJ2-5, with D perhaps assigned TRBD1 or TRBD2 (5 bases each). The germline CDR1 and CDR2 sequences are SGHTS and YDEGEE. The V gene lost 5 bases and the J gene lost 7 bases, with 18 bases spanning the gap. CDR3 length: 14 residues. The CDR3 sequence is CASRGDPSALTQYF. The CDR3 DNA is TGTGCCAGCAGAGGGGACCCTTCGGCGTTGACCCAGTACTTC.

The CDR3 sequence: CASSLSSSGANVLTF. The CDR3 DNA reads TGTGCCAGCAGCCTCTCCAGCTCTGGGGCCAACGTCCTGACTTTC. This chain links TRBV13 with TRBJ2-6, with D unclear. CDR1 and CDR2 from the germline V gene are PRHDT and FYEKMQ (reference sequence). Trimming cost V 5 bases and J 0 bases, with 8 bases left between them. CDR3 size: 15 residues.

The J gene is TRBJ1-1, the V gene TRBV10-2; D perhaps matches TRBD1 (5 bases). CDR1 and CDR2 from the germline V gene are WSHSY and SAAADI. This CDR3 contains 15 residues. V dropped 4 bases and J dropped 4 bases, with 16 bases sitting between them. The CDR3 reads CASSGGGGLATEAFF. DNA of the CDR3: TGCGCCAGCAGTGGGGGTGGGGGTCTGGCCACTGAAGCTTTCTTT.

This sequence joins TRBV9 and TRBJ1-1; D is possibly TRBD1 (5 bases). Trimming left V 3 bases short and J 6 bases short, with 18 bases between. The CDR3 consists of 15 residues. Germline CDR1 is SGDLS and CDR2 is YYNGEE. The CDR3 here is CASSASLGGTAEAFF. The CDR3 bases are TGTGCCAGCAGCGCGAGCTTGGGGGGGACTGCTGAAGCTTTCTTT.